These T cell receptor beta chains were read from a single sample in a study of identical twins. From the 5' RACE reads, TCRdb called clonotypes with MiXCR, one entry per CDR3 protein. The table lists 1.5 million to 2 million distinct CDR3 sequences, less than 40% of them singletons, with approximately 0.25% in the top ten. The sequenced material came from cord blood. The receptor source for this set is a newborn girl in good health. Each CDR3 is given with its conserved first and last residue. The D gene is left open where the match is weak. Clone size is stated in some rows and not others, as once, few, many or a class when expanded.

V	J	size	D	CDR3
TRBV2	TRBJ2-4	few	TRBD2	CASGGLEGDGIQYF
TRBV13	TRBJ2-1	-	-	CASSLGPPGSYNEQFF
TRBV28	-	-	-	CAGKVAGLKNEQYF
TRBV25-1	TRBJ2-3	-	TRBD2	CASSGGLAGAADTQYF
TRBV3-1	TRBJ2-3	many	TRBD2	CASSQVLAGVSTDTQYF
TRBV25-1	TRBJ2-2	few	-	CASMGQNTGELFF
TRBV30	TRBJ2-3	once	TRBD1	CAWTPGQGADTQYF
TRBV29-1	TRBJ2-7	many	-	CSVETDGADSYEQYF
TRBV4-2	TRBJ2-7	few	-	CASSRLATEKTYEQYF
TRBV20-1	TRBJ2-1	many	TRBD2	CSAKLAASYNEQFF
TRBV3-1	TRBJ2-3	-	-	CASSRRSSAGDTQYF
TRBV4-2	TRBJ2-7	many	TRBD1	CASSQDRGSSYEQYF
TRBV5-1	TRBJ1-1	-	-	CAGSLGTLGGNTEAFF
TRBV30	TRBJ2-1	-	-	CAWIRYNEQFF
TRBV5-1	TRBJ2-1	few	-	CASSLIPVDNEQFF
TRBV29-1	TRBJ1-1	-	-	CSGGRIKGAGTEAFF
TRBV4-1	TRBJ1-4	-	-	CASSQDTAGLYEKLFF
TRBV27	TRBJ2-3	-	-	CASSLTGWSADTQYF
TRBV20-1	TRBJ2-4	-	TRBD2	CSARAPTSLAKNIQYF
TRBV27	TRBJ2-1	-	-	CASSSWGPYNEQFF
TRBV11-2	TRBJ1-2	-	-	CASRSVEGKDYGYTF
TRBV25-1	TRBJ1-1	-	TRBD1	CASSGTGPWTEAFF
TRBV5-1	TRBJ2-5	-	TRBD2	CASSLLSSGIQETQYF
TRBV12-5	TRBJ2-5	-	TRBD2	CASGLAWTSGSQETQYF
TRBV11-2	TRBJ2-3	many	-	CASSLGLSDTQYF